The clone carrying this T cell receptor beta chain was seen a handful of times. Trimming removed 5 bases from V and 6 bases from J, with 19 bases in between. The CDR3 runs 16 residues. These data originate in a study of T-cell memory formation after mild COVID-19. MiXCR, run by TCRdb on the 5' RACE reads, gives a single entry per CDR3 protein. The table shows 150,000 to 200,000 distinct CDR3 sequences, with about 14% occurring only once. The genes are TRBV12-3 or TRBV12-4 and TRBJ2-2; weak D call: TRBD2 (6 bases). Sequenced: PBMCs or a T cell subset sorted from them (not recorded which). The TCR originated in an adult woman who had mild COVID-19 (a few samples of this study predate the infection). Cell type and time point are not known. CDR3 bases: TGTGCCAGCAGTCTGCGACTAGGAAGGAAGGCCGGGGAGCTGTTTTTT. It translates to CASSLRLGRKAGELFF.